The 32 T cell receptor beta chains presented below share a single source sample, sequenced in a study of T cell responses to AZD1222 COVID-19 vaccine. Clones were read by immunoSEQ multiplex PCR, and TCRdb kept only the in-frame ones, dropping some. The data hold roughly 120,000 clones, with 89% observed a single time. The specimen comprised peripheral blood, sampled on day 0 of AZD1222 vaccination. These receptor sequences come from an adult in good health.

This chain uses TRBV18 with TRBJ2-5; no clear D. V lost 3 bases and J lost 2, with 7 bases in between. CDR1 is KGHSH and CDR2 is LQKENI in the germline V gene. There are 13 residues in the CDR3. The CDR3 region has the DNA TGTGCCAGCTCACCTACCCCTCAAGAGACCCAGTACTTC. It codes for CASSPTPQETQYF.

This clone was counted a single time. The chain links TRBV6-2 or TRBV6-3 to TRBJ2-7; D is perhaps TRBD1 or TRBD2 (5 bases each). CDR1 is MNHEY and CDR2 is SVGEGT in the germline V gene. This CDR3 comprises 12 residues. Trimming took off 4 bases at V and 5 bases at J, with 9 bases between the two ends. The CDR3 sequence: CASSLRGDEQYF. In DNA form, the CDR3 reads TGTGCCAGCAGTTTACGAGGGGACGAGCAGTACTTC.

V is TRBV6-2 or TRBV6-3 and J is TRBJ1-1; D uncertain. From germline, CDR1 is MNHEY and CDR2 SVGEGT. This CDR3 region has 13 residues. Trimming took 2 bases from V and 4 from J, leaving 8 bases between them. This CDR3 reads CASSYRFGTEAFF. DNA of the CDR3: TGTGCCAGCAGTTACAGGTTCGGCACTGAAGCTTTCTTT.

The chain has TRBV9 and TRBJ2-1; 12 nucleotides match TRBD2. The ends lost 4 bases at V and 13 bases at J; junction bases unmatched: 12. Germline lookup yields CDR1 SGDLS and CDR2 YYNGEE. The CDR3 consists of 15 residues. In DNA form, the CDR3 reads TGTGCCAGCAGCCAACTAGCGGGGGGACCTCTTAGCCAGTTCTTC. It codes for CASSQLAGGPLSQFF. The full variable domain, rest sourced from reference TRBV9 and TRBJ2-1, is DSGVTQTPKHLITATGQRVTLRCSPRSGDLSVYWYQQSLDQGLQFLIQYYNGEERAKGNILERFSAQQFPDLHSELNLSSLELGDSALYFCASSQLAGGPLSQFFGPGTRLTVL.

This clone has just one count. The CDR3 here is CASSARRDGYTF. Written as DNA, the CDR3 is TGTGCCAGCAGTGCCCGCAGGGATGGCTACACCTTC. The chain couples TRBV28 to TRBJ1-2; possibly TRBD1 for D (5 bases). The CDR3 totals 12 residues. Germline V CDR1 and CDR2: MDHEN, SYDVKM. Trimming left V 5 bases short and J 6 bases short, with 10 bases between.

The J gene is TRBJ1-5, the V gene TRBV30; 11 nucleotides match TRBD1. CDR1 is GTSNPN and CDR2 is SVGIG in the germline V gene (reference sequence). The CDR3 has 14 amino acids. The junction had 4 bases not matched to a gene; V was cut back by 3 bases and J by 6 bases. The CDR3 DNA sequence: TGTGCCTGGAGCCGGACAGGGGGCACTCAGCCCCAGCATTTT. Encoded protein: CAWSRTGGTQPQHF. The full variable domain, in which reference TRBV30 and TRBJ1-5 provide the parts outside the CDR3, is SQTIHQWPATLVQPVGSPLSLECTVEGTSNPNLYWYRQAAGRGLQLLFYSVGIGQISSEVPQNLSASRPQDRQFILSSKKLLLSDSGFYLCAWSRTGGTQPQHFGDGTRLSIL.

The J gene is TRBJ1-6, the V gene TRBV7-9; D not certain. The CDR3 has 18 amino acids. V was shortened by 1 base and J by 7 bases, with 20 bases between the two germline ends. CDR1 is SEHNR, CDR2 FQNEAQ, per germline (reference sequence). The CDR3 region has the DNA TGTGCCAGCAGCTTAGAGGGAGCCCTCCGGGGTCGGAATTCACCCCTCCACTTT. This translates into CASSLEGALRGRNSPLHF.

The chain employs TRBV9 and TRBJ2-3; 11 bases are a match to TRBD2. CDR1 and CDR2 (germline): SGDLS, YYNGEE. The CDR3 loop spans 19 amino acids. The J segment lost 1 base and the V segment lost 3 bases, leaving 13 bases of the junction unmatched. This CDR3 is CASSATNLAGGGGTDTQYF. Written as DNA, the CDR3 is TGTGCCAGCAGCGCCACAAACCTAGCGGGGGGTGGTGGCACAGATACGCAGTATTTT.

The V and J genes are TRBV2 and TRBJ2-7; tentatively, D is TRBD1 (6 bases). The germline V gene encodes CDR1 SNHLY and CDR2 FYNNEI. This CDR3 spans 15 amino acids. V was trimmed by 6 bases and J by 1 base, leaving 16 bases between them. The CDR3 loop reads CASRKARDTSYEQYF. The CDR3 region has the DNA TGTGCCAGCAGAAAGGCAAGGGACACTTCCTACGAGCAGTACTTC.

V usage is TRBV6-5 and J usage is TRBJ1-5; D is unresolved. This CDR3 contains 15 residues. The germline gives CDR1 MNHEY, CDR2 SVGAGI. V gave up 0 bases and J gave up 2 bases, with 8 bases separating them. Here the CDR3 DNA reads TGTGCCAGCAGTTACTCGAGGTCGCGCAATCAGCCCCAGCATTTT. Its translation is CASSYSRSRNQPQHF.

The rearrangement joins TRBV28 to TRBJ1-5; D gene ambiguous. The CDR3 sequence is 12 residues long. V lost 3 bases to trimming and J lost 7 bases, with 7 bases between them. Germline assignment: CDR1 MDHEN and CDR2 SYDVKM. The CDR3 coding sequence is TGTGCCAGCAGTTTCGGAGGCCAGCCCCAGCATTTT. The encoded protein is CASSFGGQPQHF.

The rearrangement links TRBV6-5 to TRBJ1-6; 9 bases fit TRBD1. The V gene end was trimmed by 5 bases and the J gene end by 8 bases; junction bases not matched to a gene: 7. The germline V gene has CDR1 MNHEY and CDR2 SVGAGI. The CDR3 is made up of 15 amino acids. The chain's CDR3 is CASSTPDRGYSPLHF. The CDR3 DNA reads TGTGCCAGCAGTACCCCGGACAGGGGCTATTCACCCCTCCACTTT.

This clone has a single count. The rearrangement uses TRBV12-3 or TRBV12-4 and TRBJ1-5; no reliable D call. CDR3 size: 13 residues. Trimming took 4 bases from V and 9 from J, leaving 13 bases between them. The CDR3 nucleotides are TGTGCCAGCAGTTACATAGGCCTAGTGCCCCAGCATTTT. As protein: CASSYIGLVPQHF.

The DNA of the CDR3 is TGTGCCAGCAGATGGGGACAGGGGAGCACTGAAGCTTTCTTT. As protein: CASRWGQGSTEAFF. This chain joins TRBV6-5 and TRBJ1-1, with 10 bases fitting TRBD1. The V and J ends lost 6 bases and 4 bases, in that order; junction bases with no gene match: 5. CDR1 MNHEY and CDR2 SVGAGI come from the germline V gene. CDR3 size: 14 residues.

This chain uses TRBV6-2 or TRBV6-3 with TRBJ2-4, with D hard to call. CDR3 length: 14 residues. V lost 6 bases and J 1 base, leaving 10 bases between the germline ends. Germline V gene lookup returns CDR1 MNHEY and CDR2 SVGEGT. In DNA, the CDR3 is TGTGCCAGCAGCGACCGTCACGCCAAAAACATTCAGTACTTC. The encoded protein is CASSDRHAKNIQYF.

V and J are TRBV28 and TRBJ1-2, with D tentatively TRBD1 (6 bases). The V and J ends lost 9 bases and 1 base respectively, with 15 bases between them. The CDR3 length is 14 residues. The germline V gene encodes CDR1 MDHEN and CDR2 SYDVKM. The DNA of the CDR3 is TGTGCCAGTATAGGGGGATCGCATAACTATGGCTACACCTTC. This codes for CASIGGSHNYGYTF.

CDR3 region: CAWNEGLSGNTIYF. CDR3 DNA sequence: TGTGCCTGGAATGAGGGACTCTCTGGAAACACCATATATTTT. The V gene is TRBV30, the J gene TRBJ1-3, with D tentatively TRBD1 (5 bases). The CDR3 is 14 residues long. Per germline, CDR1 GTSNPN and CDR2 SVGIG (reference sequence). Trimming pared 4 bases from V and 0 bases from J, leaving 10 bases between.

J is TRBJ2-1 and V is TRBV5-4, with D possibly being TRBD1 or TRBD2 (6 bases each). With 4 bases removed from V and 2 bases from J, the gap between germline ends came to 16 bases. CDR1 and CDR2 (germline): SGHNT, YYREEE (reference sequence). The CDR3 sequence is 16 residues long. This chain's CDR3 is CASSQEGGSTYNEQFF. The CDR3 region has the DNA TGTGCCAGCAGCCAGGAGGGGGGCTCCACCTACAATGAGCAGTTCTTC.

CDR3 sequence: CASSAPVREEPNEKLFF. In nucleotides, the CDR3 is TGTGCCAGCAGTGCCCCCGTGCGTGAGGAGCCTAATGAAAAACTGTTTTTT. The V call is TRBV6-4, the J call TRBJ1-4; no clear D. The CDR3 covers 17 residues. Between the trimmed V and J ends, which lost 4 bases and 3 bases, there was a span of 18 bases. Germline V lookup: CDR1 MRHNA, CDR2 SNTAGT.

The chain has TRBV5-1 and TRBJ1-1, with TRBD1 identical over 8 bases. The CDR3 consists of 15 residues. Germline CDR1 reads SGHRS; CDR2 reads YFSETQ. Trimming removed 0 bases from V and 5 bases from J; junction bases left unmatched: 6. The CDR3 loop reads CASSLGTGSGTEAFF. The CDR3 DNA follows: TGCGCCAGCAGCTTGGGGACAGGGTCGGGGACTGAAGCTTTCTTT.

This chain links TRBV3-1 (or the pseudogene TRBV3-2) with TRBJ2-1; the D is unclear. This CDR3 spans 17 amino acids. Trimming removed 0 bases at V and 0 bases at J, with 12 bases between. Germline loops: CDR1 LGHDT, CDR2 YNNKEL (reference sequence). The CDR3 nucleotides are TGTGCCAGCAGCCAAGATCAAGGCAGGAGCTCCTACAATGAGCAGTTCTTC. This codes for CASSQDQGRSSYNEQFF.

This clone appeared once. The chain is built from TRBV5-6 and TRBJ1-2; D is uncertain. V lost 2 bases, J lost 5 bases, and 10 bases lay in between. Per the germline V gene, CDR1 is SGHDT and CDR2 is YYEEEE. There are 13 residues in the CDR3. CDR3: CASSLVSVYGYTF. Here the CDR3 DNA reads TGTGCCAGCAGCTTAGTTTCCGTTTATGGCTACACCTTC.

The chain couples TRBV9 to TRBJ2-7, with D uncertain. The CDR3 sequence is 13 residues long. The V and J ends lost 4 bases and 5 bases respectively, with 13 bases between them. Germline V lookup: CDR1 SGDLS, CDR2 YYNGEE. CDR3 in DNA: TGTGCCAGCAGCCCGGTTTATGGCGACGAGCAGTACTTC. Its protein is CASSPVYGDEQYF.

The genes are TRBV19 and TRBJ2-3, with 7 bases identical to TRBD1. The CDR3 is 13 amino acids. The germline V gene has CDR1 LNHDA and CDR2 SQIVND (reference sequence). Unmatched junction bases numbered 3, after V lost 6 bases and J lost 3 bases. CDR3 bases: TGTGCCAGTAGCCCACAGGGGACAGATACGCAGTATTTT. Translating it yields CASSPQGTDTQYF.

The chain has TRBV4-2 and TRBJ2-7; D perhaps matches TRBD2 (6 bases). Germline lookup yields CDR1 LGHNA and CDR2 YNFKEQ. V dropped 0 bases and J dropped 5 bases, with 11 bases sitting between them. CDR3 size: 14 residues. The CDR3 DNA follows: TGTGCCAGCAGCCAAGATTATGGGGAGGACGAGCAGTACTTC. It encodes CASSQDYGEDEQYF.

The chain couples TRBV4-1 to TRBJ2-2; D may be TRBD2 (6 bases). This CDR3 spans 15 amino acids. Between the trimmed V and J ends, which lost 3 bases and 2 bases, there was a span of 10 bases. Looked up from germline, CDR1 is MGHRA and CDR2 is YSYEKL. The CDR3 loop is CASSHRTKNTGELFF. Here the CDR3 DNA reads TGCGCCAGCAGCCACCGGACTAAAAACACCGGGGAGCTGTTTTTT.

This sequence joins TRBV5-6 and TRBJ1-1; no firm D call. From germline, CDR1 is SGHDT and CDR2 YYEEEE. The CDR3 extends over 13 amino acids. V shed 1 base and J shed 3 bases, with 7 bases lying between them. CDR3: CASSLYSYTEAFF. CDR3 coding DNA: TGTGCCAGCAGCTTGTATAGCTACACTGAAGCTTTCTTT. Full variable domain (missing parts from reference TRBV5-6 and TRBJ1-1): DAGVTQSPTHLIKTRGQQVTLRCSPKSGHDTVSWYQQALGQGPQFIFQYYEEEERQRGNFPDRFSGHQFPNYSSELNVNALLLGDSALYLCASSLYSYTEAFFGQGTRLTVV.

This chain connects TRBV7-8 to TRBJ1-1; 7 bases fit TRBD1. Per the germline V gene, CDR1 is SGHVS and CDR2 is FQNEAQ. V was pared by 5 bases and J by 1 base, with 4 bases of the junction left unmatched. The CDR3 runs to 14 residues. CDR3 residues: CASSPTGSNTEAFF. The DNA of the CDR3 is TGTGCCAGCAGCCCGACAGGGTCGAACACTGAAGCTTTCTTT.

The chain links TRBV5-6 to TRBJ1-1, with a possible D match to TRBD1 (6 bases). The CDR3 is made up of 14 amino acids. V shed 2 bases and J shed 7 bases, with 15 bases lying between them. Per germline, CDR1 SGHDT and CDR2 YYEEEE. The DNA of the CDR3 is TGTGCCAGCAGCTTACCAGGGGAACGAATTGAAGCTTTCTTT. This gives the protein CASSLPGERIEAFF.

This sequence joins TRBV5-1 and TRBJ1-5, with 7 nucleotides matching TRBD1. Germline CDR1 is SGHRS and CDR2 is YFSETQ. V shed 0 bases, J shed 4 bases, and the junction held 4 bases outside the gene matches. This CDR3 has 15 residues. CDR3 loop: CASSLGPGGNQPQHF. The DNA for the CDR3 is TGCGCCAGCAGCTTGGGCCCAGGGGGTAATCAGCCCCAGCATTTT.

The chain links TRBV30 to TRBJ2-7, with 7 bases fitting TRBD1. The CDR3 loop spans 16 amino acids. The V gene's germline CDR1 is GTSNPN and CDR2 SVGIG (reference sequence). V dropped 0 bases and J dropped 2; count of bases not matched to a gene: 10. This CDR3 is CAWSVRSPGGPYEQYF. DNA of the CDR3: TGTGCCTGGAGTGTACGTTCGCCAGGGGGACCCTACGAGCAGTACTTC.

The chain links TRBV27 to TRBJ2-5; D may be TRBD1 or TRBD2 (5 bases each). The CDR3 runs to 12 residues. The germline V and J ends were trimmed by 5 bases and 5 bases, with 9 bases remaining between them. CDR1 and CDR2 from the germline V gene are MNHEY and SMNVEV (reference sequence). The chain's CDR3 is CASSLEGETQYF. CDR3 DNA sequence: TGTGCCAGCAGTCTTGAGGGGGAGACCCAGTACTTC.